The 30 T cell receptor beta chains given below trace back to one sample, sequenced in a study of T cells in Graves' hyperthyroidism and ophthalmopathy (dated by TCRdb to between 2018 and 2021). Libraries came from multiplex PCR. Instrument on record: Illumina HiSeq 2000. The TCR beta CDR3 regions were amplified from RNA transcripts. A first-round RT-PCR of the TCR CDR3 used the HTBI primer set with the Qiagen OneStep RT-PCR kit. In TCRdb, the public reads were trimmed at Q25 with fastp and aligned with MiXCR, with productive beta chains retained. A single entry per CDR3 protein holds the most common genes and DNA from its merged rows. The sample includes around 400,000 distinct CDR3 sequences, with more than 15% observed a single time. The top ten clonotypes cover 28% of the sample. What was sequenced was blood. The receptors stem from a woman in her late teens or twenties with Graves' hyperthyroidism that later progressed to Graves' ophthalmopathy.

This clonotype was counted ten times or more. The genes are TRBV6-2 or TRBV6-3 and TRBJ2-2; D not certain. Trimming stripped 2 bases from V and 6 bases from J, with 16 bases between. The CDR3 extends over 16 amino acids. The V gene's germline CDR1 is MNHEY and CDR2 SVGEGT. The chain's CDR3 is CASSYLRVSGSGELFF. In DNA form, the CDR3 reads TGTGCCAGCAGTTACCTCCGGGTTTCGGGCTCCGGGGAGCTGTTTTTT.

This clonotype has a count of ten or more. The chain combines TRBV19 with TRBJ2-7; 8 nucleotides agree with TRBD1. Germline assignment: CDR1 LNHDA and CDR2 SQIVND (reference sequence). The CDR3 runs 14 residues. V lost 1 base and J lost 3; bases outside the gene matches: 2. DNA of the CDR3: TGTGCCAGTAGTATAGGTACAGGGGGCTACGAGCAGTACTTC. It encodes CASSIGTGGYEQYF.

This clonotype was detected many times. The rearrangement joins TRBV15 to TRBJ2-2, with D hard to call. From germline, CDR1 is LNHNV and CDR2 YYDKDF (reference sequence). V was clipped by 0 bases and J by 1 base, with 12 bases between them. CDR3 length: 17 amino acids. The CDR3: CATSREGLGMNTGELFF. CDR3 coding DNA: TGTGCCACCAGCAGAGAGGGGTTAGGGATGAACACCGGGGAGCTGTTTTTT.

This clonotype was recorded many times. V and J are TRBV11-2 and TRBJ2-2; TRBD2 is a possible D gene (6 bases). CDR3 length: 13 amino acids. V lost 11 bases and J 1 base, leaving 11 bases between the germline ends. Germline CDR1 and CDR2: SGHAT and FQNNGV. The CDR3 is CAGGKGNTGELFF. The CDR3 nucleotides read TGTGCCGGGGGGAAGGGGAACACCGGGGAGCTGTTTTTT.

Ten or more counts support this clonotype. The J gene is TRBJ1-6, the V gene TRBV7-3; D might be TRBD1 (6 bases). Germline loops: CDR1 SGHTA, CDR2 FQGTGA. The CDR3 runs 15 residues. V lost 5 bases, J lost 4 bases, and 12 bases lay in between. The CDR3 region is CASSALGQYNSPLHF. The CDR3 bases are TGTGCCAGCAGCGCCCTCGGACAGTATAATTCACCCCTCCACTTT.

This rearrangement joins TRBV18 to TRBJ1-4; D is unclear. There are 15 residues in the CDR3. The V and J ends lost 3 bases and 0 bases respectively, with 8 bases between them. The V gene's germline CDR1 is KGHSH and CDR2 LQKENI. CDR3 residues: CASSPGEATNEKLFF. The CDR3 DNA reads TGTGCCAGCTCACCTGGGGAGGCAACTAATGAAAAACTGTTTTTT.

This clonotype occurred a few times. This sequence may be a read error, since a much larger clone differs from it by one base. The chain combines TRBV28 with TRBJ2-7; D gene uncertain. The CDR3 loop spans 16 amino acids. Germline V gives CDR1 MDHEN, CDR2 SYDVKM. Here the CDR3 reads CVSSLNELPTSWEQYF. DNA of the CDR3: TGTGTCAGCAGTTTAAATGAACTCCCAACCTCCTGGGAGCAGTACTTC.

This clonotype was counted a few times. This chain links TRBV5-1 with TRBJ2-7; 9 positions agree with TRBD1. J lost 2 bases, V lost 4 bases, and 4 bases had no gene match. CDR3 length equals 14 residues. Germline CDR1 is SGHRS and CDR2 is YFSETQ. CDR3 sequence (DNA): TGCGCCAGCAGCCCGGGGGACAGGGCCTACGAGCAGTACTTC. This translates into CASSPGDRAYEQYF.

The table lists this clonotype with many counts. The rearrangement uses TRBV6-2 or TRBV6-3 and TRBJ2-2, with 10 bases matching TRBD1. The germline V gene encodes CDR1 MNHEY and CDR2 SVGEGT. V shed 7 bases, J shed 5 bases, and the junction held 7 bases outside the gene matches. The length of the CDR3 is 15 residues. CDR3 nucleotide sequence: TGTGCCAGCACCCCGACAGGGGGCTTGACCGGGGAGCTGTTTTTT. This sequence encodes CASTPTGGLTGELFF.

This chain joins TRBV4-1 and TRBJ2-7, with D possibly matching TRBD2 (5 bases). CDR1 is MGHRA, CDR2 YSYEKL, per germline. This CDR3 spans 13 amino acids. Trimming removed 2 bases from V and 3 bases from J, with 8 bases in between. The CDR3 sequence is CASSQIRGYEQYF. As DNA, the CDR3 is TGCGCCAGCAGCCAAATCCGGGGCTACGAGCAGTACTTC.

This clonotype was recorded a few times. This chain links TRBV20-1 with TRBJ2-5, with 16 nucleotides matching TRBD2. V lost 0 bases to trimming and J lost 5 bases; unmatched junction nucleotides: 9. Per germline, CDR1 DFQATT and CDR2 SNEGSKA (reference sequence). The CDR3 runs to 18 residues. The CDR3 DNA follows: TGCAGTGCTAGAGATCCGGGACTAGCGGGAGGGCCTCGGGAGACCCAGTACTTC. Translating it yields CSARDPGLAGGPRETQYF.

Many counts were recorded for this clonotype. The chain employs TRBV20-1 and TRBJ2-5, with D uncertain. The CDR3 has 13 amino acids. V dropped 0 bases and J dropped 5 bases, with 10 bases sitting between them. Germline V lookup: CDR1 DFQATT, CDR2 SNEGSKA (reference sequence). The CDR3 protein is CSARDRSRETQYF. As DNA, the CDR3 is TGCAGTGCTAGAGACCGATCAAGGGAGACCCAGTACTTC.

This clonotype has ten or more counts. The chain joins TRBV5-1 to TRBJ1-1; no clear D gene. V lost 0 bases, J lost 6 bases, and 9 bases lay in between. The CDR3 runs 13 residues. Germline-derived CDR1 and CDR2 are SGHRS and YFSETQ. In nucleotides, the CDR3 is TGCGCCAGCAGCTTGGCCCCCCAGGCTGAAGCTTTCTTT. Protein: CASSLAPQAEAFF.

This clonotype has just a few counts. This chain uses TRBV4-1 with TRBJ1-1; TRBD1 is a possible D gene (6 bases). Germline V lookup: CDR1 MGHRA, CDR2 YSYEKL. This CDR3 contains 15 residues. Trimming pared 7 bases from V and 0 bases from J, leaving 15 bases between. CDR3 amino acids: CASTAQGYMNTEAFF. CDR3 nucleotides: TGCGCCAGCACCGCACAGGGCTATATGAACACTGAAGCTTTCTTT.

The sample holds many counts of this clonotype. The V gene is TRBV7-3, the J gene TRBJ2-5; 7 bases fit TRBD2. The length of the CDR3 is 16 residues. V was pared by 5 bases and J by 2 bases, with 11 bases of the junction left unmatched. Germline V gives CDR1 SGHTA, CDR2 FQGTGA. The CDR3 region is CASSPMGGGGQETQYF. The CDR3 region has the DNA TGTGCCAGCAGCCCTATGGGGGGGGGGGGGCAAGAGACCCAGTACTTC.

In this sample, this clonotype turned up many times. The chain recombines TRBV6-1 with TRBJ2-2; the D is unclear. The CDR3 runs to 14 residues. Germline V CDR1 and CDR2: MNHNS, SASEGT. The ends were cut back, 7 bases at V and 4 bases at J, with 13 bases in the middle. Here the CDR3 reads CASTEARATGELFF. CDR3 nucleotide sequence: TGTGCCAGCACCGAAGCTCGGGCCACCGGGGAGCTGTTTTTT.

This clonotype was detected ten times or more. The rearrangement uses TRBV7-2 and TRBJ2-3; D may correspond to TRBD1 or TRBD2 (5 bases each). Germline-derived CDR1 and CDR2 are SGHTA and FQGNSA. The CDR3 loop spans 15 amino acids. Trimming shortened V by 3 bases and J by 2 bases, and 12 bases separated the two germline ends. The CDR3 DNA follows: TGTGCCAGCAGCTTCGCGGTGGGGGACACAGATACGCAGTATTTT. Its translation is CASSFAVGDTDTQYF.

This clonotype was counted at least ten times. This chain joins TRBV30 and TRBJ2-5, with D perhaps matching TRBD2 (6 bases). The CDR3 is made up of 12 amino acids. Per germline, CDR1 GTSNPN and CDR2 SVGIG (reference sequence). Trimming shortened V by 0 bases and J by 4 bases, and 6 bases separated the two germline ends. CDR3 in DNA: TGTGCCTGGAGTGTAGCGGGAGAGACCCAGTACTTC. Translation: CAWSVAGETQYF.

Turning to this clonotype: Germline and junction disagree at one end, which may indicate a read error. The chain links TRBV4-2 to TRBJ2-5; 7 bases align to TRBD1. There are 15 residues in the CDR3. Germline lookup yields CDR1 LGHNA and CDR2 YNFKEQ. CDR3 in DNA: TGTGCCGGCAGCCAAGGGGCAGGGGGTCAAGAGACCCAGTACTTC. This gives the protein CAGSQGAGGQETQYF.

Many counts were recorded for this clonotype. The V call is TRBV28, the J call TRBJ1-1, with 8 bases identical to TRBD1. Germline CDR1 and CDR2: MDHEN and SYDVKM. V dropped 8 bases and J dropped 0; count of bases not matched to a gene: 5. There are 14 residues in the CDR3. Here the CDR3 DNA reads TGTGCCAGCCGGGACAGGAGATTGAACACTGAAGCTTTCTTT. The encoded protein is CASRDRRLNTEAFF.

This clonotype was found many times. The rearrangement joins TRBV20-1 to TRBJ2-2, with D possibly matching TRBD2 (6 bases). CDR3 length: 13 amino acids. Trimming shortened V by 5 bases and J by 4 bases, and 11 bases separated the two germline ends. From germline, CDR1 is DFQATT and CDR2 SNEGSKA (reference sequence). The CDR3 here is CSASGESTGELFF. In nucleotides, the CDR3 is TGCAGTGCTTCGGGAGAATCCACCGGGGAGCTGTTTTTT.

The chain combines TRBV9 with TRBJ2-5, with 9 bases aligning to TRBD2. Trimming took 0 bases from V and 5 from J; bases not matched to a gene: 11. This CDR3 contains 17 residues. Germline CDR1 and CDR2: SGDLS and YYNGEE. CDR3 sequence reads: CASSVEDSGSVGETQYF. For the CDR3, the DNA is TGTGCCAGCAGCGTAGAGGATAGCGGGAGTGTGGGGGAGACCCAGTACTTC.

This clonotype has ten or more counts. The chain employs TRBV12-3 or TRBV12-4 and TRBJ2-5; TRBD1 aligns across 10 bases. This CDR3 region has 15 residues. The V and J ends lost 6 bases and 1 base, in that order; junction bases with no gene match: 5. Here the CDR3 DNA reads TGTGCCAGCAGCCGGGACAGGGGCCTCCAAGAGACCCAGTACTTC. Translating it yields CASSRDRGLQETQYF.

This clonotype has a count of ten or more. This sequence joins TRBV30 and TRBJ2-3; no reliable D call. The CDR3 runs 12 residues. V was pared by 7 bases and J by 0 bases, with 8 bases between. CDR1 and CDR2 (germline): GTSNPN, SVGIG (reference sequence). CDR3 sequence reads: CALGYSTDTQYF. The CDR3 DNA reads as TGTGCCTTAGGATACAGCACAGATACGCAGTATTTT.

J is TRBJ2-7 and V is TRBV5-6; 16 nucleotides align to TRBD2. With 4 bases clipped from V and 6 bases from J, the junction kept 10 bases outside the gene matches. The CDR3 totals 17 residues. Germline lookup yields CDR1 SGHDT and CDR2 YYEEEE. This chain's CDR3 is CASSPGLAGGQSSEQYF. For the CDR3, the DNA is TGTGCCAGCAGCCCGGGACTAGCGGGAGGGCAATCGAGCGAGCAGTACTTC.

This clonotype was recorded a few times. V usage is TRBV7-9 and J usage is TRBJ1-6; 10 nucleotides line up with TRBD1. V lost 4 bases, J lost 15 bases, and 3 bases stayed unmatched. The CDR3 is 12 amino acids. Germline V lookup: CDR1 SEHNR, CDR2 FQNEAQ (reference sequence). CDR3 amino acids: CASSSDRGLLHF. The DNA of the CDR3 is TGTGCCAGCAGCTCTGACAGGGGGCTCCTCCACTTT.

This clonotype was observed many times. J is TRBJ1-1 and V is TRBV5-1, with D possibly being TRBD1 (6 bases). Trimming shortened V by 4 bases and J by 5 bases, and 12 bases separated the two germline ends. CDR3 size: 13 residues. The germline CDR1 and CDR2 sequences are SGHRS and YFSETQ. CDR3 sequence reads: CASSGRGETEAFF. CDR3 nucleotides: TGCGCCAGCAGCGGCAGGGGAGAGACTGAAGCTTTCTTT.

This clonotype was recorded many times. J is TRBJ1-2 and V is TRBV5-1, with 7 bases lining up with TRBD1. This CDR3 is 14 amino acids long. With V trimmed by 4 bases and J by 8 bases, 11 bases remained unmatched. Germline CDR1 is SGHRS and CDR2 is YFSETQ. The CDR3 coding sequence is TGCGCCAGCAGCGATGTACAGGGGAAGGGCGGCTACACCTTC. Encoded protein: CASSDVQGKGGYTF.

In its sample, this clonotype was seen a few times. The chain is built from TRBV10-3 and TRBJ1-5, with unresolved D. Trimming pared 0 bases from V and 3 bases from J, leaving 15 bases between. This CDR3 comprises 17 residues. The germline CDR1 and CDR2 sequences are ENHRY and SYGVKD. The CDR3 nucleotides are TGTGCCATCAGTGAGTCCCGGGCAGGATTAGTCAATCAGCCCCAGCATTTT. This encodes CAISESRAGLVNQPQHF.

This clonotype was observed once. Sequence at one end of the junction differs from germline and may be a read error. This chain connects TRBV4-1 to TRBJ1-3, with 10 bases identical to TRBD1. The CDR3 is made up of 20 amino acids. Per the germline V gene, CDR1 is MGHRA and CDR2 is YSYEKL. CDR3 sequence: CASSQEGRGTGALSGDTIYF. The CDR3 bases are TGCGCCAGCAGCCAAGAGGGGAGAGGGACAGGGGCCCTCTCTGGAGACACCATATATTTT.